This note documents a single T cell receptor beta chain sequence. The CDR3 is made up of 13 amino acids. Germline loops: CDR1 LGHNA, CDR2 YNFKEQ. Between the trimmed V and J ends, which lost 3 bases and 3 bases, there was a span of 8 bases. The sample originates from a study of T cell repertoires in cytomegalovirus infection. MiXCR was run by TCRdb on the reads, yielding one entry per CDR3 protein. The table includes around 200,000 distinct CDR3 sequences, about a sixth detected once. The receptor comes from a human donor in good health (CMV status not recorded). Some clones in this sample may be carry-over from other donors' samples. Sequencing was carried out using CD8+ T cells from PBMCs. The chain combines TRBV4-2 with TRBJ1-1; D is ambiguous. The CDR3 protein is CASSQLGDTEAFF. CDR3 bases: TGTGCCAGCAGCCAGCTTGGGGACACTGAAGCTTTCTTT.